This is a list of T cell receptor beta chains from one sample in a study of T cell repertoires in cytomegalovirus infection. Via MiXCR, TCRdb re-called the reads, giving one row per CDR3 protein. There are around 500,000 distinct CDR3 sequences in the sample; approximately 40% occur only once, and 35% to 50% lies in the top ten. Their antigen targets remain unknown. This specimen consisted of cultured PBMCs, obtained from culture after CMV antigen stimulation. The receptors were gathered from a human donor in good health (CMV status not recorded). Some clones in this sample may be carry-over from other donors' samples. Both conserved end residues are part of each CDR3. D genes are given only for firm matches. Clone size is not always given. Where it is, it says once, few, many or a class for expanded clones.

size	D	length	V	J	CDR3	DNA
many	-	17	TRBV7-2	TRBJ2-1	CASSLAGGALPYNEQFF	TGTGCCAGCAGCTTAGCGGGCGGGGCCTTACCCTACAATGAGCAGTTCTTC
many	TRBD2	19	TRBV7-8	TRBJ2-3	CASSSPFSGLAGVLDTQYF	TGTGCCAGCAGCTCCCCCTTTAGTGGGCTAGCGGGAGTCCTTGATACGCAGTATTTT
few	TRBD1	13	TRBV6-2/TRBV6-3	TRBJ2-7	CASTGQGEYEQYF	TGTGCCAGCACCGGACAGGGGGAATACGAGCAGTACTTC
-	-	16	TRBV7-9	TRBJ2-3	CASSLERGGYTDTQYF	TGTGCCAGCAGCTTAGAACGAGGCGGGTACACAGATACGCAGTATTTT
-	-	14	TRBV6-6	TRBJ2-7	CASSYSVGSSEQYF	TGTGCCAGCAGTTACTCGGTAGGGAGTTCCGAGCAGTACTTC
-	-	14	TRBV6-5	TRBJ2-1	CASSHRVSYNEQFF	TGTGCCAGCAGTCACAGGGTTTCTTACAATGAGCAGTTCTTC
few	TRBD2	16	TRBV12-3/TRBV12-4	TRBJ2-1	CASSRTSGGLYNEQFF	TGTGCCAGCAGTCGGACTAGCGGAGGACTATACAATGAGCAGTTCTTC
few	TRBD1	15	TRBV10-3	TRBJ1-1	CAIAYAGGRMSQAFF	TGTGCCATCGCCTACGCAGGGGGGAGGATGTCTCAAGCTTTCTTT
-	TRBD1	17	TRBV19	TRBJ1-2	CASSIKGDRGRDYGYTF	TGTGCCAGTAGTATAAAGGGGGACAGGGGGCGCGACTATGGCTACACCTTC
few	TRBD2	15	TRBV7-2	TRBJ2-7	CASSESGGPTYEQYF	TGTGCCAGCAGCGAATCGGGAGGGCCCACCTACGAGCAGTACTTC
-	-	16	TRBV7-2	TRBJ2-1	CASSQGGTPGYNEQFF	TGTGCCAGCAGTCAAGGGGGGACCCCCGGCTACAATGAGCAGTTCTTC
-	-	16	TRBV4-1	TRBJ2-2	CASSRVWGIDTGELFF	TGCGCCAGCAGCCGGGTCTGGGGGATAGACACCGGGGAGCTGTTTTTT
few	-	14	TRBV7-8	TRBJ1-1	CASSQQGRGTEAFF	TGTGCCAGCAGCCAACAGGGTCGGGGCACTGAAGCTTTCTTT